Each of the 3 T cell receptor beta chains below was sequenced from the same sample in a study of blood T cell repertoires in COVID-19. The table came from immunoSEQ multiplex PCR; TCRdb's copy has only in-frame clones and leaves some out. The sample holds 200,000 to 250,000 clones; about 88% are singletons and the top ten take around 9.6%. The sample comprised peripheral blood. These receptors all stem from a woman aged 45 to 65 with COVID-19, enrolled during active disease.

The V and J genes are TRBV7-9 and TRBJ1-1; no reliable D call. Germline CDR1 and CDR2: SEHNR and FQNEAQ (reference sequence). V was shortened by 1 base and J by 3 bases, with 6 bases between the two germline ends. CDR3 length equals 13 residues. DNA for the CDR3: TGTGCCAGCAGCTTAGGGCACGACACTGAAGCTTTCTTT. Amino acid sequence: CASSLGHDTEAFF.

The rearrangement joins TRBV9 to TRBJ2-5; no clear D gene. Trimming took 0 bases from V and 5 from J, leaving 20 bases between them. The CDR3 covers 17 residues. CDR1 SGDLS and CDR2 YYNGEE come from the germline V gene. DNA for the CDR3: TGTGCCAGCAGCGTAGGGTCCCCCGCTGGCTGGCCGGAGACCCAGTACTTC. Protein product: CASSVGSPAGWPETQYF.

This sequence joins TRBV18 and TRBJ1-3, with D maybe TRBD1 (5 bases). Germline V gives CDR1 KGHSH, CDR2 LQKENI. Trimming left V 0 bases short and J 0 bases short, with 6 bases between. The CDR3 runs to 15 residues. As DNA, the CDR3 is TGTGCCAGCTCACCACCCAGGGTCTCTGGAAACACCATATATTTT. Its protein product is CASSPPRVSGNTIYF.